This passage covers 26 T cell receptor beta chains from one sample sequenced in a study of patients and donors after allogeneic stem cell transplantation. TCRdb reprocessed the RT-PCR reads via MiXCR and lists one record per CDR3 protein. Here the sample spans hundreds of thousands of distinct CDR3 sequences, 16% being singletons. Sequencing input: blood, either unsorted or a sorted T cell fraction (not recorded which). These receptors all come from a human donor who was either an allogeneic HSCT recipient or a stem cell or donor lymphocyte infusion donor (not recorded which). It is not recorded whose cells these are; they may come from a transplant donor.

This clonotype was observed a few times. This rearrangement joins TRBV2 to TRBJ2-1; D gene unclear. The CDR3 runs 14 residues. Trimming removed 4 bases from V and 6 bases from J, with 13 bases in between. Germline assignment: CDR1 SNHLY and CDR2 FYNNEI. The CDR3 region is CASSVSWQSNEQFF. DNA of the CDR3: TGTGCCAGCAGTGTAAGTTGGCAATCCAATGAGCAGTTCTTC.

The rearrangement joins TRBV7-8 to TRBJ2-7; the D is unclear. The germline gives CDR1 SGHVS, CDR2 FQNEAQ. The CDR3 consists of 14 residues. V dropped 5 bases and J dropped 3 bases, with 14 bases sitting between them. Here the CDR3 reads CASSARPMGYEQYF. The CDR3 bases are TGTGCCAGCAGCGCCCGACCGATGGGCTACGAGCAGTACTTC.

This clonotype was seen more than once but under ten times. J is TRBJ2-7 and V is TRBV20-1, with 7 bases lining up with TRBD2. Trimming cost V 3 bases and J 4 bases; bases outside gene matches: 3. CDR3 length: 12 amino acids. Germline V CDR1 and CDR2: DFQATT, SNEGSKA (reference sequence). CDR3 loop: CSASGGKYEQYF. CDR3 bases: TGCAGTGCTAGCGGGGGGAAATACGAGCAGTACTTC.

This clonotype was counted a few times. The gene calls are TRBV3-1 and TRBJ1-2; 11 bases fit TRBD1. Germline CDR1 reads LGHDT; CDR2 reads YNNKEL (reference sequence). Trimming at V came to 4 bases and at J to 8 bases, leaving 6 bases not matched to a gene. CDR3 size: 14 residues. The CDR3 sequence is CASSPGQGDRGYTF. The CDR3 nucleotides read TGTGCCAGCAGCCCGGGACAGGGGGATCGGGGCTACACCTTC.

V gene TRBV12-3 or TRBV12-4 combines with J gene TRBJ2-3, with 13 positions matching TRBD2. The CDR3 has 18 residues. The V and J ends lost 3 bases and 4 bases, in that order; junction bases with no gene match: 10. The CDR3 DNA reads TGTGCCAGCAGTTTCACCCGTCGAACTAGCGGGGGGGCAGATACGCAGTATTTT. Translating it yields CASSFTRRTSGGADTQYF.

In this sample, this clonotype turned up many times. This chain joins TRBV5-1 and TRBJ2-1; D not certain. Trimming left V 2 bases short and J 6 bases short, with 15 bases between. The CDR3 is made up of 15 amino acids. Per the germline V gene, CDR1 is SGHRS and CDR2 is YFSETQ. CDR3 DNA: TGCGCCAGCAGCTTTGGTCTGGCTACGGTCAATGAGCAGTTCTTC. It is translated as CASSFGLATVNEQFF. The full variable domain, its missing parts supplied by reference TRBV5-1 and TRBJ2-1, is KAGVTQTPRYLIKTRGQQVTLSCSPISGHRSVSWYQQTPGQGLQFLFEYFSETQRNKGNFPGRFSGRQFSNSRSEMNVSTLELGDSALYLCASSFGLATVNEQFFGPGTRLTVL.

The rearrangement uses TRBV7-9 and TRBJ1-1, with D hard to call. In germline, CDR1 is SEHNR, CDR2 FQNEAQ (reference sequence). This CDR3 region has 12 residues. V was cut by 1 base and J by 6 bases, with 6 bases left in between. The CDR3 is CASSLDSPEAFF. CDR3 nucleotide sequence: TGTGCCAGCAGCTTAGATTCGCCTGAAGCTTTCTTT.

CDR3 sequence reads: CSARRFDPAGNQPQHF. CDR3 DNA: TGCAGTGCTAGACGGTTTGACCCCGCGGGCAATCAGCCCCAGCATTTT. The chain joins TRBV20-1 to TRBJ1-5; no clear D. The CDR3 covers 16 residues. Germline values: CDR1 DFQATT, CDR2 SNEGSKA (reference sequence). V lost 2 bases to trimming and J lost 2 bases, with 16 bases between them.

This clonotype was recorded a few times. Written as DNA, the CDR3 is TGCAGCGCCGACAGGGAACTGAACACTGAAGCTTTCTTT. It encodes CSADRELNTEAFF. The V call is TRBV29-1, the J call TRBJ1-1; 7 bases are a match to TRBD1. The CDR3 consists of 13 residues. Trimming took 7 bases from V and 0 from J; bases not matched to a gene: 5. Looked up from germline, CDR1 is SQVTM and CDR2 is ANQGSEA.

This clonotype was counted between two and nine times. The J gene is TRBJ2-1, the V gene TRBV7-9; 9 bases match TRBD2. Germline values: CDR1 SEHNR, CDR2 FQNEAQ (reference sequence). The V gene end was trimmed by 6 bases and the J gene end by 1 base; junction bases not matched to a gene: 4. This CDR3 has 15 amino acids. The CDR3 region is CASRATSGSYNEQFF. The DNA for the CDR3 is TGTGCCAGCAGAGCTACTAGCGGGTCCTACAATGAGCAGTTCTTC. Filled out from reference TRBV7-9 and TRBJ2-1, the complete variable domain reads DTGVSQNPRHKITKRGQNVTFRCDPISEHNRLYWYRQTLGQGPEFLTYFQNEAQLEKSRLLSDRFSAERPKGSFSTLEIQRTEQGDSAMYLCASRATSGSYNEQFFGPGTRLTVL.

Only a few counts were recorded for this clonotype. The J gene is TRBJ1-1, the V gene TRBV27; possibly TRBD1 for D (5 bases). The germline V and J ends were trimmed by 5 bases and 3 bases, with 13 bases remaining between them. This CDR3 comprises 14 residues. Germline loops: CDR1 MNHEY, CDR2 SMNVEV (reference sequence). The CDR3 coding sequence is TGTGCCAGCAGTACCCGTGGGGCGGACACTGAAGCTTTCTTT. Amino acids: CASSTRGADTEAFF.

The table lists this clonotype with a few counts. CDR3 sequence reads: CASSYSIVGPPNTGELFF. The CDR3, as DNA: TGTGCCAGCAGTTACTCGATTGTAGGACCCCCGAACACCGGGGAGCTGTTTTTT. J is TRBJ2-2 and V is TRBV6-2 or TRBV6-3; D is unclear. This CDR3 has 18 residues. The germline V and J ends were trimmed by 0 bases and 0 bases, with 14 bases remaining between them. Germline V gives CDR1 MNHEY, CDR2 SVGEGT.

The J gene is TRBJ2-5, the V gene TRBV3-1, with D possibly matching TRBD2 (7 bases). Germline V gene data show CDR1 as LGHDT and CDR2 as YNNKEL (reference sequence). With 6 bases removed from V and 5 bases from J, the gap between germline ends came to 19 bases. The CDR3 covers 15 residues. This chain's CDR3 is CASSAWRGGEETQYF. In DNA form, the CDR3 reads TGTGCCAGCAGTGCCTGGAGGGGGGGGGAGGAGACCCAGTACTTC.

The rearrangement links TRBV10-3 to TRBJ2-2; D unclear. The CDR3 length is 16 residues. Trimming stripped 4 bases from V and 0 bases from J, with 12 bases between. CDR1 is ENHRY and CDR2 is SYGVKD in the germline V gene. CDR3 DNA sequence: TGTGCCATCAGTGGTAAGGCAGTCGCGAACACCGGGGAGCTGTTTTTT. It translates to CAISGKAVANTGELFF.

This clonotype was seen once. The chain has TRBV19 and TRBJ2-1, with TRBD1 matching over 11 bases. This CDR3 has 16 amino acids. V was clipped by 3 bases and J by 7 bases; unmatched bases: 8. CDR1 is LNHDA and CDR2 is SQIVND in the germline V gene (reference sequence). The CDR3 reads CASSIRGTGGGNEQFF. The CDR3, as DNA: TGTGCCAGTAGTATTCGGGGGACAGGGGGTGGAAATGAGCAGTTCTTC.

The gene calls are TRBV7-9 and TRBJ1-5; D is unclear. Trimming removed 5 bases from V and 5 bases from J, with 16 bases in between. This CDR3 is built from 15 residues. Germline-derived CDR1 and CDR2 are SEHNR and FQNEAQ (reference sequence). The CDR3 protein is CASSPKLHEDQPQHF. CDR3 bases: TGTGCCAGCAGCCCAAAACTTCATGAAGATCAGCCCCAGCATTTT.

This clonotype was detected only a few times. CDR3 bases: TGTGCCAGCAGTTACTCAGGATACCAGCCCCAGCATTTT. Translation: CASSYSGYQPQHF. The genes are TRBV6-5 and TRBJ1-5, with no clear D. The germline CDR1 and CDR2 sequences are MNHEY and SVGAGI. This CDR3 is built from 13 residues. V was trimmed by 0 bases and J by 7 bases, leaving 7 bases between them.

V usage is TRBV9 and J usage is TRBJ2-2; 8 bases map to TRBD2. Germline V gene sequence: CDR1 SGDLS, CDR2 YYNGEE. This CDR3 is 15 amino acids long. The ends lost 3 bases at V and 4 bases at J; junction bases unmatched: 5. CDR3 residues: CASSAGGAPTGELFF. The DNA of the CDR3 is TGTGCCAGCAGCGCCGGGGGGGCCCCCACCGGGGAGCTGTTTTTT.

The genes are TRBV14 and TRBJ2-7; 7 positions match TRBD1. V lost 4 bases to trimming and J lost 3 bases; unmatched junction nucleotides: 6. This CDR3 is 14 amino acids long. Per the germline V gene, CDR1 is SGHDN and CDR2 is FVKESK. The CDR3 DNA reads as TGTGCCAGCAGCCGGACCGGGACAGACTACGAGCAGTACTTC. It encodes CASSRTGTDYEQYF.

This clonotype was counted only a few times. The V call is TRBV27, the J call TRBJ1-5, with D possibly being TRBD1 (6 bases). The V gene's germline CDR1 is MNHEY and CDR2 SMNVEV (reference sequence). This CDR3 spans 15 amino acids. Trimming removed 6 bases from V and 2 bases from J, with 14 bases in between. CDR3: CASRTGSVGNQPQHF. As DNA, the CDR3 is TGTGCCAGCAGAACAGGGAGCGTGGGCAATCAGCCCCAGCATTTT.

J is TRBJ2-5 and V is TRBV20-1, with 9 positions matching TRBD1. Germline trimming cut 0 bases from V and 5 bases from J; bases unmatched to any gene: 10. Germline V lookup: CDR1 DFQATT, CDR2 SNEGSKA (reference sequence). The length of the CDR3 is 16 residues. The CDR3 sequence is CSARDGQGTGWETQYF. The CDR3 DNA sequence: TGCAGTGCTAGAGATGGACAAGGGACAGGGTGGGAGACCCAGTACTTC.

J is TRBJ1-4 and V is TRBV7-9; TRBD1 agrees at 11 bases. The ends lost 3 bases at V and 1 base at J; junction bases unmatched: 4. Germline V gene sequence: CDR1 SEHNR, CDR2 FQNEAQ (reference sequence). CDR3 length: 17 residues. The CDR3 region is CASSFGGQGGTNEKLFF. DNA for the CDR3: TGTGCCAGCAGCTTTGGGGGACAGGGGGGAACTAATGAAAAACTGTTTTTT.

The sample holds many counts of this clonotype. This chain connects TRBV4-3 to TRBJ2-7; no reliable D call. This CDR3 has 13 residues. The germline V and J ends were trimmed by 0 bases and 3 bases, with 6 bases remaining between them. Germline V gene data show CDR1 as LGHNA and CDR2 as YSLEER. The CDR3 DNA reads as TGCGCCAGCAGCCAAGATCACGGCTACGAGCAGTACTTC. Residues: CASSQDHGYEQYF.

This clonotype was observed a few times. The rearrangement links TRBV20-1 to TRBJ2-1; TRBD2 matches at 10 bases. The CDR3 has 16 residues. The germline CDR1 and CDR2 sequences are DFQATT and SNEGSKA (reference sequence). V shed 1 base, J shed 1 base, and the junction held 4 bases outside the gene matches. CDR3 sequence (DNA): TGCAGTGCTAGAGGGCGGACTAGCGGATCCTACAATGAGCAGTTCTTC. It translates to CSARGRTSGSYNEQFF.

In this sample, this clonotype turned up a few times. The chain uses TRBV12-3 or TRBV12-4 and TRBJ2-6; TRBD2 might be the D (6 bases). The CDR3 spans 17 residues. The germline V and J ends were trimmed by 6 bases and 0 bases, with 15 bases remaining between them. The CDR3 nucleotides are TGTGCCAGCAGGATCCAGGGAGGCGGCTCTGGGGCCAACGTCCTGACTTTC. Translated: CASRIQGGGSGANVLTF.

The CDR3 loop reads CASSPLAGGHTGELFF. CDR3 nucleotide sequence: TGTGCCAGCAGCCCTCTAGCGGGGGGGCACACCGGGGAGCTGTTTTTT. The chain joins TRBV6-1 to TRBJ2-2; TRBD2 matches at 12 bases. CDR1 and CDR2 (germline): MNHNS, SASEGT. V shed 6 bases, J shed 3 bases, and the junction held 5 bases outside the gene matches. There are 16 residues in the CDR3.